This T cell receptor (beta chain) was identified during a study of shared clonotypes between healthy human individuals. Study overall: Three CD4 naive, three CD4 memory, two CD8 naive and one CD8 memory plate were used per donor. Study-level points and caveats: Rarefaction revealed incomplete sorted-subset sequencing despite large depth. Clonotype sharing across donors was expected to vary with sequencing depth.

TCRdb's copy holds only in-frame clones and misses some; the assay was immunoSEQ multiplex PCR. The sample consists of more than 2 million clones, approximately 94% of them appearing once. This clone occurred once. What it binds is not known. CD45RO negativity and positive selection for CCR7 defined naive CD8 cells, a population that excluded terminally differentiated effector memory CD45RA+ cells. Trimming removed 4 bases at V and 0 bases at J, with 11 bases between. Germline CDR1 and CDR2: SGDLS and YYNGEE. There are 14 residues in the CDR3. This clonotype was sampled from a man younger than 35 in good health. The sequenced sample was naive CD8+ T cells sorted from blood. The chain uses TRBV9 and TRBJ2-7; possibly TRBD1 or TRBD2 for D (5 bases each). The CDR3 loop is CASSPWDASYEQYF. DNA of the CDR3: TGTGCCAGCAGCCCCTGGGACGCCTCCTACGAGCAGTACTTC. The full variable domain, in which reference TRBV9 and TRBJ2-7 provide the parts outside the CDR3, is DSGVTQTPKHLITATGQRVTLRCSPRSGDLSVYWYQQSLDQGLQFLIQYYNGEERAKGNILERFSAQQFPDLHSELNLSSLELGDSALYFCASSPWDASYEQYFGPGTRLTVT.